A selection of T cell receptor beta chains follows, all from one sample in a study of T cell repertoires in cytomegalovirus infection. TCRdb analysed the reads with MiXCR anew, one entry per CDR3 protein. The sample includes under 300,000 distinct CDR3 sequences, roughly a fifth seen only once; the top ten take about 21%. No antigens are known for them. The sequencing used cultured PBMCs, collected from culture after CMV antigen stimulation. All receptors derive from a human donor in good health (CMV status not recorded). Some clones in this sample may be carry-over from other donors' samples. CDR3s include the opening cysteine and the closing phenylalanine or tryptophan. D genes are given only for firm matches. The listing skips clone size in some rows; elsewhere it reads once, few, many or a size class.

TRBD2,TRBJ2-7,.,TRBV18,CASSLPPGLAGGGGSYEQYF,TGTGCCAGCTCACTTCCCCCGGGACTAGCGGGAGGAGGGGGGTCCTACGAGCAGTACTTC
TRBD2,TRBJ2-1,.,TRBV27,CASSSGLAGGTSYNEQFF,TGTGCCAGCAGTTCGGGTCTAGCGGGAGGAACGTCCTACAATGAGCAGTTCTTC
.,TRBJ2-2,.,TRBV28,CASSLWPLRLLGELFF,TGTGCCAGCAGTTTATGGCCCCTCCGGCTTCTGGGGGAGCTGTTTTTT
TRBD1,TRBJ1-5,few,TRBV7-4,CASSLEVQGGRRESYRSNQPQHF,TGTGCCAGCAGCTTAGAGGTCCAGGGGGGACGTAGGGAAAGCTACCGATCGAATCAGCCCCAGCATTTT
.,TRBJ2-3,.,TRBV2,CASKEGRSTDTQYF,TGTGCCAGCAAAGAGGGCAGGAGCACAGATACGCAGTATTTT
.,TRBJ2-4,few,TRBV7-2,CASSPGPKGAKNIQYF,TGTGCCAGCAGCCCAGGACCCAAAGGGGCCAAAAACATTCAGTACTTC
.,TRBJ1-3,few,TRBV7-2,CASSSQHPRVSSGNTIYF,TGTGCCAGCAGCTCTCAACATCCGCGCGTCAGCTCTGGAAACACCATATATTTT
.,TRBJ2-3,.,TRBV27,CASSARLSTDTQYF,TGTGCCAGCAGTGCCCGACTAAGCACAGATACGCAGTATTTT
.,TRBJ1-1,.,TRBV20-1,CSAKTTGDYTEAFF,TGCAGTGCTAAAACGACAGGCGACTACACTGAAGCTTTCTTT
.,TRBJ2-6,few,TRBV6-2/TRBV6-3,CASRTDRFGGANVLTF,TGTGCCAGCAGAACCGACAGGTTCGGAGGGGCCAACGTCCTGACTTTC
.,TRBJ2-1,.,TRBV6-5,CASSYFWTAPYNEQFF,TGTGCCAGCAGTTACTTTTGGACAGCCCCTTACAATGAGCAGTTCTTC
.,TRBJ1-5,many,TRBV28,CASSSGTNSNQPQHF,TGTGCCAGCAGCTCTGGGACAAATAGCAATCAGCCCCAGCATTTT
TRBD2,TRBJ2-1,.,TRBV6-2/TRBV6-3,CASSLSGRAHNEQFF,TGTGCCAGCAGTCTGAGCGGGAGGGCCCACAATGAGCAGTTCTTC
TRBD2,TRBJ2-5,.,TRBV19,CASSREGGPSGTQYF,TGTGCCAGTAGTAGGGAGGGAGGGCCCTCGGGGACCCAGTACTTC
.,TRBJ2-7,few,TRBV7-2,CASSLNSGPEQYF,TGTGCCAGCAGCTTAAACTCGGGTCCCGAGCAGTACTTC
.,TRBJ1-2,few,TRBV12-3/TRBV12-4,CASSSRDGYTF,TGTGCCAGCAGTTCCCGGGACGGCTACACCTTC
.,TRBJ2-1,once,TRBV7-9,CASSRVAVSYNEQFF,TGTGCCAGCAGCCGCGTCGCTGTCTCCTACAATGAGCAGTTCTTC
TRBD2,TRBJ2-3,.,TRBV5-1,CASSFGAGGLASTDTQYF,TGCGCCAGCAGCTTTGGAGCGGGAGGCTTAGCTAGCACAGATACGCAGTATTTT
.,TRBJ1-5,few,TRBV20-1,CSASKSGGNQPQHF,TGCAGTGCTAGCAAATCGGGGGGCAATCAGCCCCAGCATTTT
.,TRBJ2-7,.,TRBV30,CAWSPGPYEQYF,TGTGCCTGGAGTCCTGGACCCTACGAGCAGTACTTC
TRBD1,TRBJ1-6,few,TRBV7-2,CASSSGQGGTYNSPLHF,TGTGCCAGCAGCTCCGGACAGGGAGGCACCTATAATTCACCCCTCCACTTT
.,TRBJ2-5,.,TRBV28,CASSSRGALGETQYF,TGTGCCAGCAGTTCCAGGGGCGCTCTGGGGGAGACCCAGTACTTC
.,TRBJ1-1,few,TRBV27,CASIPTSALWNTEAFF,TGTGCCAGCATCCCAACCTCGGCCCTGTGGAACACTGAAGCTTTCTTT
.,TRBJ2-7,.,TRBV2,CASSVNQLYEQYF,TGTGCCAGCAGTGTTAACCAGCTCTACGAGCAGTACTTC
.,TRBJ2-7,once,TRBV10-3,CAISGGESYEQYF,TGTGCCATCAGTGGGGGGGAATCCTACGAGCAGTACTTC
.,TRBJ2-1,.,TRBV6-2/TRBV6-3,CASSYSRVGMRSSYNEQFF,TGTGCCAGCAGTTACTCGAGGGTCGGGATGCGGTCCTCCTACAATGAGCAGTTCTTC